The entry that follows covers one TCR beta chain sequence. The data were taken from a study of spatial heterogeneity in lung cancer. Stated time point: sample taken at primary tumor resection. The study sequenced unsorted whole RNA from tumor, nontumor lung or frozen PBMC. TCRdb re-called the 5' RACE reads through MiXCR, storing one row per CDR3 protein. The sample lists roughly 5,100 distinct CDR3 sequences, 25% to 30% seen once, with 35% to 45% in the top ten. This TCR was recovered from a male donor with early-stage non-small cell lung cancer. Source: PBMCs, taken at surgery.

The CDR3 bases are TGTGCCAGCAGTATGCTAGGACGGCCCTATGGCTACACCTTC. It is translated as CASSMLGRPYGYTF. The J gene is TRBJ1-2, the V gene TRBV12-3 or TRBV12-4; D uncertain. The CDR3 is made up of 14 amino acids. The ends were cut back, 5 bases at V and 4 bases at J, with 14 bases in the middle.